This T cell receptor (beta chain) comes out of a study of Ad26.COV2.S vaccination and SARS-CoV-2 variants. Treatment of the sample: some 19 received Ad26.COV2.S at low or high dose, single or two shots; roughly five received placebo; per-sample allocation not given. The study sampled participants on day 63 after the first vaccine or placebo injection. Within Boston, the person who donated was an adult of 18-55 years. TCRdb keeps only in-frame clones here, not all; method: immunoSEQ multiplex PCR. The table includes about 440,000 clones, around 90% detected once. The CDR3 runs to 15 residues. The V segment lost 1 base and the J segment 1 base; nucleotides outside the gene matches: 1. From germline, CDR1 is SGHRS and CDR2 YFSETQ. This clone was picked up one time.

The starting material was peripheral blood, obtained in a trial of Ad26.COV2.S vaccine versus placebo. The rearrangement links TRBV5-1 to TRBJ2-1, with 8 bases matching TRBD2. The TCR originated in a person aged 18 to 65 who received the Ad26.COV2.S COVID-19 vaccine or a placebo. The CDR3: CASSLLAGSYNEQFF. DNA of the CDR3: TGCGCCAGCAGCTTGTTAGCGGGGTCCTACAATGAGCAGTTCTTC.